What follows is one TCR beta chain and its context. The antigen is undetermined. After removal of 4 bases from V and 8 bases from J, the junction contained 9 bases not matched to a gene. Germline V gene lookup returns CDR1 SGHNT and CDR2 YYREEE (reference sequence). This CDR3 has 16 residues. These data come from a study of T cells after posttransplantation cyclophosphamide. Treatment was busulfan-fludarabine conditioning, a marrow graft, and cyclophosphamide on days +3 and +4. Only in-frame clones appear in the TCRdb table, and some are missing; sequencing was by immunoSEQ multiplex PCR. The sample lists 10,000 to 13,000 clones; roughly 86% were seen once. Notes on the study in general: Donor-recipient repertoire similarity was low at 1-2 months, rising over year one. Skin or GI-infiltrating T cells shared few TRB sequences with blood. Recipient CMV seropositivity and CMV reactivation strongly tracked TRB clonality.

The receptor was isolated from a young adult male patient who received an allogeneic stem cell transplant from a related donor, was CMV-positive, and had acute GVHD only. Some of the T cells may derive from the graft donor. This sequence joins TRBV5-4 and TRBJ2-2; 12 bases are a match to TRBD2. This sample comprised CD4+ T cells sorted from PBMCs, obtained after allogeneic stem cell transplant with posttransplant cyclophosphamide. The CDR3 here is CASSLPSGGASGELFF. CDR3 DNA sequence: TGTGCCAGCAGCCTCCCTAGCGGGGGGGCCTCTGGGGAGCTGTTTTTT.